Listed below are T cell receptor beta chains from one sample, sequenced in a study of shared T cell receptors in the human thymus. TCRdb's table, derived via immunoSEQ multiplex PCR, lists solely in-frame clones and lacks some. The table has hundreds of thousands of clones, 95% seen once. What was sequenced was thymocytes. These receptors were obtained from a human donor. Both conserved end residues are trimmed from each CDR3.

J	V	CDR3
TRBJ2-5	TRBV5-1	ASSLDCSWRETQY
TRBJ1-3	TRBV14	ASSRTGSLSGNTIY
TRBJ2-1	TRBV5-1	ASSPTQREEVNEQF
TRBJ2-3	TRBV19	ASSPQGTDTQY
TRBJ2-5	TRBV7-2	ASSLGPGGYGETQY
TRBJ1-1	TRBV6-1	AIRDRGLMNTEAF
TRBJ2-7	TRBV20-1	SARGLEQY
TRBJ2-7	TRBV6-4	ASRPTGTGDHEQY
TRBJ1-5	TRBV23-1	ASSIRRQGDKPQH
TRBJ2-7	TRBV9	ASSVGEGLRYEQY
TRBJ1-6	TRBV20-1	SAPAGPLH
TRBJ1-2	TRBV28	ASIWATGGAGNYGYT
TRBJ2-1	TRBV29-1	SVGWTSGSPRTRVSSYNEQF
TRBJ2-7	TRBV2	ASTGTGGSYEQY
TRBJ2-7	TRBV5-1	ASSQGTESSYEQY
TRBJ2-1	TRBV11-3	ASSLSGAYYNEQF
TRBJ2-7	TRBV7-3	ASSSTTTIYEQY
TRBJ2-3	TRBV27	ASIPTRSDTQY
TRBJ2-3	TRBV6-5	ASRGFGGDTQY
TRBJ2-1	TRBV29-1	SVVVLIRELEQF
TRBJ2-3	TRBV21-1	ASSKGLAGVTIAGVSCGDTQY
TRBJ2-7	TRBV6-5	ASSFTSGIPYEQY
TRBJ2-1	TRBV7-8	ASSHPGTNNEQF
TRBJ2-5	TRBV4-3	ASSQDKFQETQY
TRBJ2-7	TRBV14	ASSQDMGSYEQY
TRBJ1-5	TRBV5-6	ASSLSDRAPQH
TRBJ2-5	TRBV4-2	ASSQVIGRAAQETQY
TRBJ2-2	TRBV5-4	ASSQTDSGSKTGELF
TRBJ2-3	TRBV28	ASSSTGAPADTQY
TRBJ2-7	TRBV2	ASSERAGGGRGLPRGYEQY
TRBJ1-4	TRBV5-1	ASSLFLKRTNEKLF
TRBJ1-4	TRBV28	ASSYHRGREEKLF
TRBJ2-7	TRBV5-1	ASSSILESYEQY
TRBJ1-2	TRBV19	ASTPRARVPTYAGYT
TRBJ2-3	TRBV5-6	ASSFLIAGVTDTQY
TRBJ1-1	TRBV27	AVHLRDNTEAF
TRBJ1-5	TRBV27	ASSLRGTGGEGNQPQH
TRBJ2-1	TRBV7-2	ASSLEGQPRGEQF
TRBJ2-2	TRBV27	ASSLICTVGTGELF
TRBJ1-2	TRBV9	ASSRTVGTGVLDYGYT
TRBJ2-4	TRBV28	ASIPGQPGNIQY
TRBJ2-1	TRBV10-3	AINRKEGGLRNEQF
TRBJ2-7	TRBV6-4	ASSGLPSVGGIHEQY
TRBJ1-2	TRBV29-1	SIGPGAGWNGYT
TRBJ1-4	TRBV19	ASRGQGWV
TRBJ1-5	TRBV2	ASTHVIGTNQPQH
TRBJ2-7	TRBV5-6	ASRPGTSVPYEQY
TRBJ2-5	TRBV11-2	ASSLDQGGETQY
TRBJ1-2	TRBV6-5	ASGQGGYGYT
TRBJ2-4	TRBV19	ASKVRDVQY